Listed below are T cell receptor beta chains from one sample, sequenced in a study of post-analysis software for immune sequencing data. TCRdb re-called the PCR reads through MiXCR, storing one row per CDR3 protein. The sample shows around 710,000 distinct CDR3 sequences, just over 45% of them seen only once. Material for sequencing was blood. The receptors were sampled from a girl under 18 with multiple sclerosis. Both conserved end residues are trimmed from each CDR3.

V gene	J gene	CDR3 length	CDR3 protein
TRBV3-1	-	12	ASSQGTETGEQY
TRBV6-1	TRBJ2-5	16	ASSEAPLLGREGETQY
TRBV6-2/TRBV6-3	-	13	ASGYLEVLRYEQY
TRBV27	TRBJ2-5	13	ASSSGGTPQETQY
TRBV27	TRBJ2-1	13	ASSPTLSDWDEQF
TRBV2	TRBJ1-1	13	ASSEWQGKNTEAF
TRBV19	TRBJ2-5	10	ASKGEVETQY
TRBV5-1	TRBJ1-4	14	ASSFGGSLANEKLF
TRBV6-5	TRBJ1-1	15	ASSYSIQQVGDTEAF
TRBV13	TRBJ2-3	15	ASSRLAGLADADTQY
TRBV24-1	TRBJ1-2	11	ATGPRGGYGYT
TRBV7-8	TRBJ2-1	12	ASSLWEGGNEQF
TRBV18	TRBJ2-5	12	ASSQGQPQETQY
TRBV5-1	TRBJ2-1	13	ASSLDSGRSNEQF
TRBV15	TRBJ2-3	14	ATSRTGAFYTDTQY
TRBV7-6	TRBJ1-5	16	ASSLEGGIGMSNQPQH
TRBV4-3	TRBJ2-1	13	ASSQERAAYNEQF
TRBV4-3	TRBJ2-3	12	ASSQEVPADTQY
TRBV7-9	TRBJ2-7	11	ASSSPTVSEQY
TRBV29-1	TRBJ2-6	15	SVLLAGGISGANVLT
TRBV7-2	TRBJ2-3	13	ASSLRASGMDTQY
TRBV28	TRBJ2-3	11	ASLGRSTDTQY
TRBV12-3/TRBV12-4	TRBJ2-5	13	ASSKRTASQGEQY
TRBV13	TRBJ2-5	11	ASSLSMPETQN
TRBV7-2	TRBJ2-1	15	ASSLQPASGTYNEQF
TRBV6-6	TRBJ2-3	10	ASSYDGRAQY
TRBV20-1	TRBJ2-3	11	SARGPTAPRQY
TRBV20-1	TRBJ2-1	14	SALSGSLGSYNEQF
TRBV6-2/TRBV6-3	TRBJ2-7	12	ASSYGPGPGEQY
TRBV20-1	TRBJ2-5	12	SARSGTFPETQY
TRBV7-9	TRBJ2-1	12	ASSLEGQVYEQF
TRBV28	-	13	ASRPTSGSLYEQY
TRBV30	TRBJ2-3	12	AWSVNSVTDTQY